These T cell receptor beta chains were read from a single sample in a study of CD8 T cells in ankylosing spondylitis. TCRdb processed the 5' RACE reads anew with MiXCR; each CDR3 protein has one entry. Of 270,000 or so distinct CDR3 sequences in the sample, about 20% were seen once. Input material: blood, either unsorted or a sorted T cell fraction (not recorded which). All receptors come from a male donor with ankylosing spondylitis or in good health (not recorded which). The CDR3 runs from the conserved cysteine through the conserved F or W. Each record gives: J gene, V gene, D gene, CDR3 protein. D genes are given only for firm matches.

J: TRBJ2-7
V: TRBV5-1
D: TRBD1
CDR3: CASSLGPGQGAYEQYF

J: TRBJ1-4
V: TRBV6-5
D: NA
CDR3: CASSSQGSTNEKLFF

J: TRBJ1-4
V: TRBV6-5
D: NA
CDR3: CASSYVEREKLFF

J: TRBJ2-1
V: TRBV11-2
D: TRBD2
CDR3: CASSFYGTSTYNEQFF

J: TRBJ2-2
V: TRBV9
D: NA
CDR3: CASSVEGPTGELFF

J: TRBJ2-5
V: TRBV12-3/TRBV12-4
D: TRBD1
CDR3: CASSFYPDRVARDAQYF

J: TRBJ2-5
V: TRBV7-9
D: NA
CDR3: CASSPRESTDQETQYF

J: TRBJ1-1
V: TRBV5-1
D: NA
CDR3: CASSLGGREVFITEAFF

J: TRBJ2-7
V: TRBV20-1
D: TRBD2
CDR3: CSASLAGASYEQYF

J: TRBJ2-7
V: TRBV19
D: NA
CDR3: CASRLVTGSHEQYF

J: TRBJ1-5
V: TRBV27
D: NA
CDR3: CASSPGDFSNQPQHF

J: TRBJ2-1
V: TRBV7-7
D: NA
CDR3: CASSPGVSSYNEQFF

J: TRBJ2-1
V: TRBV4-1
D: TRBD2
CDR3: CASSQDPSGTGNEQFF

J: TRBJ2-7
V: TRBV5-1
D: TRBD2
CDR3: CASSLEYSGSYEQYF

J: TRBJ2-1
V: TRBV20-1
D: TRBD2
CDR3: CSARTSGRPQFF

J: TRBJ2-2
V: TRBV7-6
D: NA
CDR3: CASSLARGDNQNTGELFF

J: TRBJ2-1
V: TRBV4-3
D: NA
CDR3: CASSQDFNYNEQFF

J: TRBJ2-2
V: TRBV30
D: TRBD2
CDR3: CAWDGRANTGELFF

J: TRBJ1-1
V: TRBV12-3/TRBV12-4
D: NA
CDR3: CASSPQRPNTEAFF

J: TRBJ2-5
V: TRBV4-1
D: NA
CDR3: CASSQESTEETQYF

J: TRBJ2-5
V: TRBV9
D: TRBD2
CDR3: CASTGEGRETQYF

J: TRBJ1-3
V: TRBV5-6
D: NA
CDR3: CASSLASRGNTIYF

J: TRBJ2-7
V: TRBV7-9
D: NA
CDR3: CASSSAGDWGVEQYF

J: TRBJ1-1
V: TRBV9
D: TRBD1
CDR3: CASSVQQGLGTEAFF

J: TRBJ2-1
V: TRBV4-1
D: TRBD1
CDR3: CASSQSGGTGLLNEQFF

J: TRBJ2-1
V: TRBV5-1
D: TRBD1
CDR3: CASSFGTGGNEQFF

J: TRBJ2-3
V: TRBV20-1
D: NA
CDR3: CSAIIPPPDTQYF

J: TRBJ1-1
V: TRBV27
D: NA
CDR3: CASSYRAGLMNTEAFF

J: TRBJ1-5
V: TRBV27
D: NA
CDR3: CASSSSGFGNQPQHF

J: TRBJ2-3
V: TRBV29-1
D: TRBD1
CDR3: CSVLYRDRGQDTQYF

J: TRBJ2-1
V: TRBV25-1
D: TRBD2
CDR3: CASGLAGGIHNEQFF

J: TRBJ2-3
V: TRBV19
D: TRBD2
CDR3: CASSIITGGLDTQYF

J: TRBJ2-5
V: TRBV4-1
D: TRBD2
CDR3: CASSSRLAGIQETQYF

J: TRBJ2-1
V: TRBV2
D: TRBD1
CDR3: CASSHRQGRDSSVDNEQFF

J: TRBJ2-5
V: TRBV7-9
D: NA
CDR3: CASSLGVADQETQYF

J: TRBJ2-7
V: TRBV7-9
D: TRBD2
CDR3: CASTRIDSGTYEQYF

J: TRBJ2-7
V: TRBV7-8
D: NA
CDR3: CASATGTWEQYF

J: TRBJ2-3
V: TRBV7-8
D: TRBD2
CDR3: CASSLEETSVSTDTQYF

J: TRBJ2-7
V: TRBV21-1
D: NA
CDR3: CASSKSPGLTRTYEQYF

J: TRBJ2-1
V: TRBV2
D: NA
CDR3: CASMKQWIEQFF

J: TRBJ2-1
V: TRBV12-3/TRBV12-4
D: TRBD1
CDR3: CASSPGTGTLNEQFF

J: TRBJ2-7
V: TRBV15
D: NA
CDR3: CATSMGGYEQYF

J: TRBJ1-6
V: TRBV6-4
D: NA
CDR3: CASSEVSGDNSPLHF

J: TRBJ2-5
V: TRBV5-1
D: NA
CDR3: CASSLAGTYGWETQYF

J: TRBJ2-7
V: TRBV7-6
D: TRBD1
CDR3: CASSVSGTGTYEQYF

J: TRBJ2-7
V: TRBV18
D: NA
CDR3: CASSQLGPIYEQYF

J: TRBJ1-1
V: TRBV5-1
D: NA
CDR3: CASSLEPGFLYEYTEAFF

J: TRBJ1-2
V: TRBV9
D: NA
CDR3: CASSVATANYGYTF

J: TRBJ2-7
V: TRBV4-1
D: NA
CDR3: CASSQGSGSSYEQYF

J: TRBJ2-1
V: TRBV4-2
D: TRBD2
CDR3: CASSQDFVQLATYNEQFF